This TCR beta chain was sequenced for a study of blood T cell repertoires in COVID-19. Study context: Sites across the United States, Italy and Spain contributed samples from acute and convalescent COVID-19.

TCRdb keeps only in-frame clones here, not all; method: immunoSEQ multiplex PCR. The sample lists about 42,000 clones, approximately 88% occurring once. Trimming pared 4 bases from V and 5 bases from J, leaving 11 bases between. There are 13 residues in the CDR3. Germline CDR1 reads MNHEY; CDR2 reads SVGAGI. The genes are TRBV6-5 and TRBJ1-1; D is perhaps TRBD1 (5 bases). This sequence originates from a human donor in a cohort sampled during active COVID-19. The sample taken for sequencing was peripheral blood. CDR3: CASSSRGGTEAFF. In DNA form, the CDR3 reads TGTGCCAGCAGTTCCCGCGGGGGGACTGAAGCTTTCTTT.